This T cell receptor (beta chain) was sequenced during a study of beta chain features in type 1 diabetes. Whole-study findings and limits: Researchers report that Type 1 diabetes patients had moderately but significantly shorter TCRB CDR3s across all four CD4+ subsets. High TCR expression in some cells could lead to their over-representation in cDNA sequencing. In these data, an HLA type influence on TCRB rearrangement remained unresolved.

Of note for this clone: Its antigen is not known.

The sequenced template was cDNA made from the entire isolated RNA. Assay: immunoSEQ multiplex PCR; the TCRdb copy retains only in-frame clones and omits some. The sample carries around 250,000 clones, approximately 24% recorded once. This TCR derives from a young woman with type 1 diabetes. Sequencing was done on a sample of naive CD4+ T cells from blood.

The chain's CDR3 is CASSHRGNYGYTF. CDR3 in DNA: TGCGCCAGCAGCCACAGGGGGAACTATGGCTACACCTTC. This sequence joins TRBV4-1 and TRBJ1-2; 7 bases are shared with TRBD1. CDR1 is MGHRA, CDR2 YSYEKL, per germline. The CDR3 has 13 residues. Trimming cost V 3 bases and J 2 bases; bases outside gene matches: 0.